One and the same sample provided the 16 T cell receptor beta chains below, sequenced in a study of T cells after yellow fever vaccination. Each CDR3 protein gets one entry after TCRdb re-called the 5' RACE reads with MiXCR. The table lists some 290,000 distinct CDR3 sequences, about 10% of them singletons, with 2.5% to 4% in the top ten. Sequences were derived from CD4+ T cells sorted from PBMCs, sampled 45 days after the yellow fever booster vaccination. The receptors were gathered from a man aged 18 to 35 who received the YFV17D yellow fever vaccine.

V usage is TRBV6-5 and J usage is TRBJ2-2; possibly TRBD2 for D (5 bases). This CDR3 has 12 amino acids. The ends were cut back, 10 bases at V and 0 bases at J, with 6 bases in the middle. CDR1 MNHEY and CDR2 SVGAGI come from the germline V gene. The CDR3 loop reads CATGTNTGELFF. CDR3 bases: TGTGCCACCGGGACGAACACCGGGGAGCTGTTTTTT.

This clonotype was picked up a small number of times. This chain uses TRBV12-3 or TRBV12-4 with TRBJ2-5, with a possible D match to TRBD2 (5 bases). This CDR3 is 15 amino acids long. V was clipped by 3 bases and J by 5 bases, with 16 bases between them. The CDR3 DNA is TGTGCCAGCAGTTTTGGGAACACTAGAGGGGAGACCCAGTACTTC. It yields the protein CASSFGNTRGETQYF.

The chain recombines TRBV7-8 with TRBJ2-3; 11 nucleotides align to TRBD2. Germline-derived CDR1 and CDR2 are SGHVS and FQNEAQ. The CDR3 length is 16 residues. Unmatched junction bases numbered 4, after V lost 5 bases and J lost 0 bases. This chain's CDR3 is CASSPRLAGSTDTQYF. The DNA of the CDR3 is TGTGCCAGCAGCCCCCGACTAGCGGGAAGCACAGATACGCAGTATTTT.

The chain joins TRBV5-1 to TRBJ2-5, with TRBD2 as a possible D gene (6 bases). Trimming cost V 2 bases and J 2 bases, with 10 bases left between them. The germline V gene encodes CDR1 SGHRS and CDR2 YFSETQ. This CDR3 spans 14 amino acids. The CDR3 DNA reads TGCGCCAGCAGCTTCGGGCTAGCGCAAGAGACCCAGTACTTC. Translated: CASSFGLAQETQYF.

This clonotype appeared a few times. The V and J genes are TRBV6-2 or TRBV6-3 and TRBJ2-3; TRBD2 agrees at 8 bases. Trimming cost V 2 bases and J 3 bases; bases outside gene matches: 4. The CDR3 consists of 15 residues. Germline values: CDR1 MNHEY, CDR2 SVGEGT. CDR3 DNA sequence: TGTGCCAGCAGTTACGTCGGGGGGGCAACAGATACGCAGTATTTT. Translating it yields CASSYVGGATDTQYF.

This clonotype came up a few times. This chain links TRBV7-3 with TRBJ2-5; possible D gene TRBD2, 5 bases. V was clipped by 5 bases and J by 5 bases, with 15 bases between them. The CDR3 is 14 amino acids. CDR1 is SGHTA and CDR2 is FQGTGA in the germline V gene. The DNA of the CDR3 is TGTGCCAGCAGCCCGTCCGGGGATAGGGAGACCCAGTACTTC. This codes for CASSPSGDRETQYF.

This CDR3 is CASSLTQGYYNSPLHF. CDR3 nucleotides: TGTGCCAGCAGTTTGACCCAAGGGTACTATAATTCACCCCTCCACTTT. The chain uses TRBV27 and TRBJ1-6; no definite D call. V lost 3 bases and J lost 3, with 12 bases in between. This CDR3 has 16 amino acids. CDR1 and CDR2 (germline): MNHEY, SMNVEV (reference sequence).

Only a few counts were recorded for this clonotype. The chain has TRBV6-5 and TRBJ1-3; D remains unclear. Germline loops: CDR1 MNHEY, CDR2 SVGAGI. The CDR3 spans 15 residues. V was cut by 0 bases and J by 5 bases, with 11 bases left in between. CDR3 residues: CASSYSRTDRNTIYF. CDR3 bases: TGTGCCAGCAGTTACTCCCGGACGGATAGAAACACCATATATTTT.

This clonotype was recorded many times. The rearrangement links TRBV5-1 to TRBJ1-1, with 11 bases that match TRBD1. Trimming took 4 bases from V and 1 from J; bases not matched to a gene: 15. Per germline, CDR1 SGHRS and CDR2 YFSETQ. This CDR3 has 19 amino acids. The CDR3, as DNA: TGCGCCAGCAGCCCTCTGGGGACAGGGGGATCGGGTTGGAACACTGAAGCTTTCTTT. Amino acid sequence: CASSPLGTGGSGWNTEAFF. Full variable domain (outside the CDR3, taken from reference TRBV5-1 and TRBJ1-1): KAGVTQTPRYLIKTRGQQVTLSCSPISGHRSVSWYQQTPGQGLQFLFEYFSETQRNKGNFPGRFSGRQFSNSRSEMNVSTLELGDSALYLCASSPLGTGGSGWNTEAFFGQGTRLTVV.

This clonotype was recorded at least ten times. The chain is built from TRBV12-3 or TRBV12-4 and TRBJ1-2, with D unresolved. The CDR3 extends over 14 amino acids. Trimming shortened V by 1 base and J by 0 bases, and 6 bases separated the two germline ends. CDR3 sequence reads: CASSLDLANYGYTF. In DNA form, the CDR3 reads TGTGCCAGCAGTTTAGATTTGGCTAACTATGGCTACACCTTC.

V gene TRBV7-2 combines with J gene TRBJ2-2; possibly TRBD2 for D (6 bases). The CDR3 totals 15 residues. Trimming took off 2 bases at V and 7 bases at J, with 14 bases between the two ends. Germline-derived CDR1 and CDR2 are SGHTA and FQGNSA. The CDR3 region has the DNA TGTGCCAGCAGCTTAAGGAGGGAAAGGGGCGGGGAGCTGTTTTTT. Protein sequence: CASSLRRERGGELFF.

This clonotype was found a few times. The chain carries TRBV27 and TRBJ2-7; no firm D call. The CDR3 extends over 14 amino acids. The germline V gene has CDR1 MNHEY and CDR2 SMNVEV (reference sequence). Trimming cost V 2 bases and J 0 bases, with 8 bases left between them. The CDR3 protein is CASSLNGDSYEQYV. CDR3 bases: TGTGCCAGCAGTTTAAACGGAGACTCCTACGAGCAGTACGTC.

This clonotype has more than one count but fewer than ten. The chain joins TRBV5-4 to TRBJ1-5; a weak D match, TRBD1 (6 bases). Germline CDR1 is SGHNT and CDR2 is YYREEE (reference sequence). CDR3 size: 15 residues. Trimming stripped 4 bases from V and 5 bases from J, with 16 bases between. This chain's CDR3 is CASSQGRGLDQPQHF. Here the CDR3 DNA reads TGTGCCAGCAGCCAGGGGCGGGGGCTGGATCAGCCCCAGCATTTT.

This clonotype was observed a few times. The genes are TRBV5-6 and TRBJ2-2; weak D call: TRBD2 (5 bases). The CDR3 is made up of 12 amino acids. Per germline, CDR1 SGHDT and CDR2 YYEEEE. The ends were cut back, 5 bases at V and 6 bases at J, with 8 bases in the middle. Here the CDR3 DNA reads TGTGCCAGCAGACTAGAGGCCGGGGAGCTGTTTTTT. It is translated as CASRLEAGELFF.

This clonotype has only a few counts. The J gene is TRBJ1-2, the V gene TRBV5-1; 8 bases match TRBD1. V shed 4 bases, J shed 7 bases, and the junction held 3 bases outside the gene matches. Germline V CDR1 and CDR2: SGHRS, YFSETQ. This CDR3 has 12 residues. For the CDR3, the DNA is TGCGCCAGCAGCCGGACAGGGTCTGGCTACACCTTC. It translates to CASSRTGSGYTF.

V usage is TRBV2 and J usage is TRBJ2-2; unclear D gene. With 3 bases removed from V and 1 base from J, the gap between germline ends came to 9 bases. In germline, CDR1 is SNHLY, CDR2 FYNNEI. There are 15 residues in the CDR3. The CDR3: CASSEWRQNTGELFF. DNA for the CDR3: TGTGCCAGCAGTGAGTGGAGACAGAACACCGGGGAGCTGTTTTTT.